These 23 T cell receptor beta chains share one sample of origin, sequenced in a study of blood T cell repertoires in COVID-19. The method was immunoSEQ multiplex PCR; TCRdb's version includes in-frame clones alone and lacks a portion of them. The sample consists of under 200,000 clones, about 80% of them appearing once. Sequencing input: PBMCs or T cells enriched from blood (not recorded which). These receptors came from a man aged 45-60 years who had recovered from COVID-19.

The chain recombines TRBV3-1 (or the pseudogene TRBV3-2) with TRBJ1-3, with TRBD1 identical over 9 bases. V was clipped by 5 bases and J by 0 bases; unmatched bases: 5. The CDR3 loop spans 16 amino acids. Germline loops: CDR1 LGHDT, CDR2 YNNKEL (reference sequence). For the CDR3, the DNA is TGTGCCAGCAGCAAGACAGGGGGAAACTCTGGAAACACCATATATTTT. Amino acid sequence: CASSKTGGNSGNTIYF.

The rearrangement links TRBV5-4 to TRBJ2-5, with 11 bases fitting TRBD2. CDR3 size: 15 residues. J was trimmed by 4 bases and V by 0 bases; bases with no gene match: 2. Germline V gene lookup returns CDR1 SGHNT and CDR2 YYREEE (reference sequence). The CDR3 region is CASSLVLAGAETQYF. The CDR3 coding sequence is TGTGCCAGCAGCTTGGTACTAGCGGGGGCAGAGACCCAGTACTTC.

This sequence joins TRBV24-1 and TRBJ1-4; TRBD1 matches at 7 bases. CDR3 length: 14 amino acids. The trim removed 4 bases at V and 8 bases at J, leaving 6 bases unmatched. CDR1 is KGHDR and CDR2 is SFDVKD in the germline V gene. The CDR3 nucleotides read TGTGCCACCAGTGACCGTTCGGGACAGGAAAAACTGTTTTTT. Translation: CATSDRSGQEKLFF.

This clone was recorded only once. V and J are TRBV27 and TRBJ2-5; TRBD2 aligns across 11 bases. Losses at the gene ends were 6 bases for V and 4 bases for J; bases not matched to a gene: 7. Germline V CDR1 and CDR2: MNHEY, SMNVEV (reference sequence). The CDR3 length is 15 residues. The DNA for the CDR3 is TGTGCCAGCAGCGATAGCGGGGGGGCCCGAGAGACCCAGTACTTC. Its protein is CASSDSGGARETQYF.

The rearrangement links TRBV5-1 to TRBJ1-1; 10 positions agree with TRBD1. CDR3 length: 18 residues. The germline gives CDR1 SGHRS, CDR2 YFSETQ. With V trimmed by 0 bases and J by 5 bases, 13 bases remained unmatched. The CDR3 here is CASSLVVGQGVGWTEAFF. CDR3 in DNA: TGCGCCAGCAGCTTGGTAGTAGGACAGGGGGTGGGTTGGACTGAAGCTTTCTTT. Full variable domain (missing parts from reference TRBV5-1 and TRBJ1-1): KAGVTQTPRYLIKTRGQQVTLSCSPISGHRSVSWYQQTPGQGLQFLFEYFSETQRNKGNFPGRFSGRQFSNSRSEMNVSTLELGDSALYLCASSLVVGQGVGWTEAFFGQGTRLTVV.

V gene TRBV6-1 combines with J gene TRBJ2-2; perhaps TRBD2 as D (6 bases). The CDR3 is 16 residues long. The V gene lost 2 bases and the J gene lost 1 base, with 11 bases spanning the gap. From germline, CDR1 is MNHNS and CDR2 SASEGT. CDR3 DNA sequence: TGTGCCAGCAGTGAATCGGGACTGGTGAACACCGGGGAGCTGTTTTTT. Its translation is CASSESGLVNTGELFF.

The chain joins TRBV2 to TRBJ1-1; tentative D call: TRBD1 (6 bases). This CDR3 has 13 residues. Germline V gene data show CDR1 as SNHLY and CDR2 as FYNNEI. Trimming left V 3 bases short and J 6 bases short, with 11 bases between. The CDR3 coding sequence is TGTGCCAGCAGTGAGGGGGGGCGCGCTGAAGCTTTCTTT. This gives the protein CASSEGGRAEAFF.

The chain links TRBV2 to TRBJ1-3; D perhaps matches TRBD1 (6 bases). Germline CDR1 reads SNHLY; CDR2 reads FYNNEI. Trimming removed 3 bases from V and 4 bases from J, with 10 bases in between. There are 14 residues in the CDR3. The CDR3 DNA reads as TGTGCCAGCAGTGACAGCAGGGGAGGAAACACCATATATTTT. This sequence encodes CASSDSRGGNTIYF.

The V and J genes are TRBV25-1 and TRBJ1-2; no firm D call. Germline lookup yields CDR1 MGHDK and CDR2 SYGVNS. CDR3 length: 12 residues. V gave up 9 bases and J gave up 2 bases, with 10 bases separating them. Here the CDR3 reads CARAPGNYGYTF. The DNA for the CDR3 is TGTGCCAGAGCACCCGGGAACTATGGCTACACCTTC.

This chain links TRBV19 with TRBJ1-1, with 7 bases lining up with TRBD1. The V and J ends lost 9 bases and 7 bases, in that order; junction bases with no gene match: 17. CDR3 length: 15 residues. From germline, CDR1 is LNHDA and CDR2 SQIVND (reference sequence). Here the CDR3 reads CASEKGAARRNEAFF. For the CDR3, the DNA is TGTGCCAGCGAAAAGGGGGCGGCTCGGCGAAATGAAGCTTTCTTT.

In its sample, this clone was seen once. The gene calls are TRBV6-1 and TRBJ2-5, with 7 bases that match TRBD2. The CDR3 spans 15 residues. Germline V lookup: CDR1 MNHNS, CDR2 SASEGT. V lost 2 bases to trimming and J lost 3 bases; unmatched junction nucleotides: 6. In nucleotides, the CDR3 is TGTGCCAGCAGTGAATCGGCTAGCGGCAAAGAGACCCAGTACTTC. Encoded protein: CASSESASGKETQYF.

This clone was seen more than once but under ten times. CDR3 DNA sequence: TGTGCCAGCATCGACAGGGGATCCTACGAGCAGTACTTC. This sequence encodes CASIDRGSYEQYF. The V and J genes are TRBV6-5 and TRBJ2-7, with 8 bases lining up with TRBD1. This CDR3 comprises 13 residues. V shed 7 bases and J 1 base; nucleotides not matched to a gene: 3. Per germline, CDR1 MNHEY and CDR2 SVGAGI.

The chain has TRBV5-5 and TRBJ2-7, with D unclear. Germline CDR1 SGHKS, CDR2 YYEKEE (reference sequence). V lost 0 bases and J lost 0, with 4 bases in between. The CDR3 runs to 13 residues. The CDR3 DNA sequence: TGTGCCAGCAGCTTGGCTATCTCCTACGAGCAGTACTTC. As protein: CASSLAISYEQYF.

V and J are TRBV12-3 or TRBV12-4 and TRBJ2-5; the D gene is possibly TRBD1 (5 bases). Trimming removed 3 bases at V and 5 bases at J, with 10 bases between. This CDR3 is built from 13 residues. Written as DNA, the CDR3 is TGTGCCAGCAGTTTCAGGGTACGGGAGACCCAGTACTTC. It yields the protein CASSFRVRETQYF.

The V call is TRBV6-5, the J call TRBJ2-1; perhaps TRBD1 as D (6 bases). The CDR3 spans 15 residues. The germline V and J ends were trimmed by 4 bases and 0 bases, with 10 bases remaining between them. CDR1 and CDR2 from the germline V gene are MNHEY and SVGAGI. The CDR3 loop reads CASSFTDSSYNEQFF. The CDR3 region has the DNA TGTGCCAGCAGTTTTACGGACAGCTCCTACAATGAGCAGTTCTTC.

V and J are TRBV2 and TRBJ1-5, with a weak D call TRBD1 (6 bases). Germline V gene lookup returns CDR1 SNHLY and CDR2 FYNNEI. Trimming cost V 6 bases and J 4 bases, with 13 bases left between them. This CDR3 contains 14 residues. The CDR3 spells CASSADSGNQPQHF. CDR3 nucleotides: TGTGCCAGCAGCGCGGACAGTGGAAATCAGCCCCAGCATTTT.

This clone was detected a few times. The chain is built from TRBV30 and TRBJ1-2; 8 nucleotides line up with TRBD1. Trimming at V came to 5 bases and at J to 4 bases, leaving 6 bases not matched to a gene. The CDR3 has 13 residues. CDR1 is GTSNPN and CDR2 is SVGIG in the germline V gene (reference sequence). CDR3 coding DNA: TGTGCCTGGGTCGGGGACAGGCGCTATGGCTACACCTTC. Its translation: CAWVGDRRYGYTF.

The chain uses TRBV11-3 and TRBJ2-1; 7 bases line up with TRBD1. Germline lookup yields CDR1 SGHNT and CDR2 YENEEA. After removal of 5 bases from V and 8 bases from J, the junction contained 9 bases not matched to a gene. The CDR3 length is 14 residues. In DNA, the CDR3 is TGTGCCAGCAGCACGGCGGCAGGGGGATATGAGCAGTTCTTC. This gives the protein CASSTAAGGYEQFF.

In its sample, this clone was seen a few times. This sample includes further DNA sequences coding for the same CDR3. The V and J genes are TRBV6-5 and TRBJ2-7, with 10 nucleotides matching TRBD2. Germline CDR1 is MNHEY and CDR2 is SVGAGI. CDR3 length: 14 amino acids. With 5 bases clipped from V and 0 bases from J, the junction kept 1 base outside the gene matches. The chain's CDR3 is CASSRTSGSYEQYF. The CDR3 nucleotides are TGTGCCAGCAGTAGGACTAGCGGCTCCTACGAGCAGTACTTC.

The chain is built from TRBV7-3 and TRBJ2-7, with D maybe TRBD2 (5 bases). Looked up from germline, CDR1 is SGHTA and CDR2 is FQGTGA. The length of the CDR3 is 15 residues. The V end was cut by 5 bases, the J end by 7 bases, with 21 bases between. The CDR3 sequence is CASSQAASGIGEQYF. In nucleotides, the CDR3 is TGTGCCAGCAGCCAGGCGGCCAGCGGCATAGGGGAGCAGTACTTC.

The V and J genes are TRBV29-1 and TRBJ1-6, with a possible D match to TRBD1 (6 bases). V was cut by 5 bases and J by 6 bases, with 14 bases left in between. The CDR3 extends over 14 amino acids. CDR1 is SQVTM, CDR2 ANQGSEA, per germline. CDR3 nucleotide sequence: TGCAGCGTTTCTCTGGGGGCAGGTAATTCACCCCTCCACTTT. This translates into CSVSLGAGNSPLHF.

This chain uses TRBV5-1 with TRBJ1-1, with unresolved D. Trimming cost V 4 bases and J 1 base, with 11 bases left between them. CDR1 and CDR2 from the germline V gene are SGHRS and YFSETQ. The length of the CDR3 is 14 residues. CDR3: CASSKQTSNTEAFF. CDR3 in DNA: TGCGCCAGCAGCAAACAGACCTCGAACACTGAAGCTTTCTTT.

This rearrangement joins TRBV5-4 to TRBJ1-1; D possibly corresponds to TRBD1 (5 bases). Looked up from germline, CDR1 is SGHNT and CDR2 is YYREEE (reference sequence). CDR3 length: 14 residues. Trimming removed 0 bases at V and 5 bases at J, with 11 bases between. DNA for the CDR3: TGTGCCAGCAGCTTGGCCCCAGGGATGACTGAAGCTTTCTTT. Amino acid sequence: CASSLAPGMTEAFF.